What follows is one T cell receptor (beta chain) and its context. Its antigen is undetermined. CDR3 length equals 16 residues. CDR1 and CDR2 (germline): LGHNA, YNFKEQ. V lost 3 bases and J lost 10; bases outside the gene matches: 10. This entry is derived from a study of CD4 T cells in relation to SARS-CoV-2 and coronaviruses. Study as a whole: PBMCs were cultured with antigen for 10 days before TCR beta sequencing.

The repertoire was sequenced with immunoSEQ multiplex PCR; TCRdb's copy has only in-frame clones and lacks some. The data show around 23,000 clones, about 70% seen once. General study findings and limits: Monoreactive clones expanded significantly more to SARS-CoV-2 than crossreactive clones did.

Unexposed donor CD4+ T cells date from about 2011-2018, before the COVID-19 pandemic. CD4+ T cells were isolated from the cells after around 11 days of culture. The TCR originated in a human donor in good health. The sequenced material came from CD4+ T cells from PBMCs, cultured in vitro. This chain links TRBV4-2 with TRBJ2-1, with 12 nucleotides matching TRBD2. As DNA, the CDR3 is TGTGCCAGCAGCCAGCCCGACGGTCTAGCGGGAGGGGAGCAGTTCTTC. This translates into CASSQPDGLAGGEQFF.